The rows below give T cell receptor beta chains drawn from one sample of a study of vaccination and CD4 T cells after COVID-19. Each CDR3 protein gets one entry after TCRdb re-called the PCR reads with MiXCR. The sample lists approximately 9,000 distinct CDR3 sequences; 30% to 40% were seen once. These receptors have no known antigen. The specimen sequenced was CD4+ T cells from blood, cultured in vitro. The receptors stem from a human donor in good health. Both conserved end residues are part of each CDR3. The order of the fields is clone size, V gene, D gene, J gene, CDR3 protein, CDR3 DNA. The D gene is left open where the match is weak. Some rows have no size entry. The others give once, few or many, or a class for an expanded clone.

clone_size: -
v_call: TRBV6-1
d_call: TRBD1
j_call: TRBJ1-4
cdr3_aa: CASRQTGGRLFF
cdr3_nt: TGTGCCAGCAGACAGACAGGGGGGCGACTGTTTTTT

clone_size: few
v_call: TRBV24-1
d_call: -
j_call: TRBJ1-5
cdr3_aa: CATSDGGLRGQPQHF
cdr3_nt: TGTGCCACCAGTGATGGGGGGCTGAGAGGTCAGCCCCAGCATTTT

clone_size: -
v_call: TRBV11-2
d_call: TRBD1
j_call: TRBJ1-1
cdr3_aa: CASSSWDRGFTEAFF
cdr3_nt: TGTGCCAGCAGCTCGTGGGACAGGGGTTTCACTGAAGCTTTCTTT

clone_size: -
v_call: TRBV12-3/TRBV12-4
d_call: TRBD1
j_call: TRBJ2-7
cdr3_aa: CASSTTGVVYEQYF
cdr3_nt: TGTGCCAGCAGTACAACAGGGGTTGTATACGAGCAGTACTTC

clone_size: -
v_call: TRBV4-2
d_call: -
j_call: TRBJ1-5
cdr3_aa: CASSQIKPGGNNQPQHF
cdr3_nt: TGTGCCAGCAGCCAGATAAAGCCCGGCGGGAACAATCAGCCCCAGCATTTT

clone_size: few
v_call: TRBV7-8
d_call: TRBD1
j_call: TRBJ2-7
cdr3_aa: CASSPTGGQGYEQYF
cdr3_nt: TGTGCCAGCAGCCCCACCGGAGGACAGGGTTACGAGCAGTACTTC

clone_size: -
v_call: TRBV30
d_call: -
j_call: TRBJ1-2
cdr3_aa: CAWSHPRGFYGYTF
cdr3_nt: TGTGCCTGGAGTCACCCGAGGGGCTTCTATGGCTACACCTTC

clone_size: few
v_call: TRBV19
d_call: -
j_call: TRBJ1-1
cdr3_aa: CASSLTGLEAFF
cdr3_nt: TGTGCCAGTAGCCTGACAGGACTAGAAGCTTTCTTT

clone_size: few
v_call: TRBV7-2
d_call: -
j_call: TRBJ2-1
cdr3_aa: CASSAQKGSYNEQFF
cdr3_nt: TGTGCCAGCAGCGCCCAAAAGGGCTCCTACAATGAGCAGTTCTTC

clone_size: -
v_call: TRBV7-9
d_call: -
j_call: TRBJ2-3
cdr3_aa: CASSLTPLGAGVTDTQYF
cdr3_nt: TGTGCCAGCAGCTTAACGCCCTTGGGCGCCGGGGTCACAGATACGCAGTATTTT

clone_size: -
v_call: TRBV20-1
d_call: TRBD2
j_call: TRBJ2-6
cdr3_aa: CSARGGGSGANVLTF
cdr3_nt: TGCAGTGCTAGAGGCGGGGGGTCCGGGGCCAACGTCCTGACTTTC

clone_size: -
v_call: TRBV20-1
d_call: TRBD1
j_call: TRBJ2-2
cdr3_aa: CSATTQGASAGELFF
cdr3_nt: TGCAGTGCTACGACACAGGGGGCTTCAGCCGGGGAGCTGTTTTTT

clone_size: few
v_call: TRBV7-9
d_call: -
j_call: TRBJ2-2
cdr3_aa: CASSPDSPARITGELFF
cdr3_nt: TGTGCCAGCAGCCCGGACAGTCCGGCGCGTATCACCGGGGAGCTGTTTTTT

clone_size: few
v_call: TRBV28
d_call: TRBD1
j_call: TRBJ1-6
cdr3_aa: CASSSPNRGRNNSPLHF
cdr3_nt: TGTGCCAGCAGCTCCCCTAACAGGGGGCGTAATAATTCACCCCTCCACTTT

clone_size: medium-sized
v_call: TRBV7-2
d_call: TRBD2
j_call: TRBJ2-3
cdr3_aa: CASSLAGGPTDTQYF
cdr3_nt: TGTGCCAGCAGCTTAGCGGGAGGGCCCACAGATACGCAGTATTTT

clone_size: few
v_call: TRBV20-1
d_call: -
j_call: TRBJ2-5
cdr3_aa: CSAVDSLTRETQYF
cdr3_nt: TGCAGTGCCGTGGACTCCCTCACCCGGGAGACCCAGTACTTC

clone_size: -
v_call: TRBV5-4
d_call: -
j_call: TRBJ2-6
cdr3_aa: CASSHFGGADSGANVLTF
cdr3_nt: TGTGCCAGCAGCCATTTCGGCGGGGCCGACTCTGGGGCCAACGTCCTGACTTTC

clone_size: medium-sized
v_call: TRBV5-4
d_call: TRBD1
j_call: TRBJ1-2
cdr3_aa: CASSSDWTGKTNYGYTF
cdr3_nt: TGTGCCAGCAGCTCGGATTGGACAGGAAAAACTAACTATGGCTACACCTTC

clone_size: few
v_call: TRBV11-2
d_call: TRBD2
j_call: TRBJ2-1
cdr3_aa: CASSPGGYDNEQFF
cdr3_nt: TGTGCCAGCAGCCCGGGAGGGTACGACAATGAGCAGTTCTTC

clone_size: few
v_call: TRBV2
d_call: -
j_call: TRBJ1-1
cdr3_aa: CASSDRIWGAEAFF
cdr3_nt: TGTGCCAGCAGCGATAGAATATGGGGCGCTGAAGCTTTCTTT

clone_size: medium-sized
v_call: TRBV20-1
d_call: -
j_call: TRBJ1-2
cdr3_aa: CSARESGGRAGYTF
cdr3_nt: TGCAGTGCTAGAGAATCGGGGGGTCGTGCTGGCTACACCTTC

clone_size: -
v_call: TRBV19
d_call: -
j_call: TRBJ1-5
cdr3_aa: CASSIGDGGGNQPQHF
cdr3_nt: TGTGCCAGTAGTATAGGGGACGGAGGGGGCAATCAGCCCCAGCATTTT

clone_size: few
v_call: TRBV30
d_call: TRBD1
j_call: TRBJ2-7
cdr3_aa: CAWIATGWGEQYF
cdr3_nt: TGTGCCTGGATAGCGACAGGGTGGGGCGAGCAGTACTTC

clone_size: -
v_call: TRBV20-1
d_call: -
j_call: TRBJ1-5
cdr3_aa: CSASEGLEQPQHF
cdr3_nt: TGCAGTGCCAGTGAGGGCCTTGAGCAGCCCCAGCATTTT

clone_size: few
v_call: TRBV27
d_call: TRBD2
j_call: TRBJ2-3
cdr3_aa: CASSGLADRTDTQYF
cdr3_nt: TGTGCCAGCAGTGGTCTAGCGGATCGTACAGATACGCAGTATTTT

clone_size: few
v_call: TRBV7-2
d_call: -
j_call: TRBJ2-3
cdr3_aa: CASSPPRDTQYF
cdr3_nt: TGTGCCAGCAGCCCACCGCGAGATACGCAGTATTTT

clone_size: -
v_call: TRBV6-4
d_call: -
j_call: TRBJ2-3
cdr3_aa: CASNRTQRATVTDTQYF
cdr3_nt: TGTGCCAGCAACCGAACCCAGCGAGCCACGGTCACAGATACGCAGTATTTT

clone_size: few
v_call: TRBV6-5
d_call: -
j_call: TRBJ1-3
cdr3_aa: CASSYLTSGATIYF
cdr3_nt: TGTGCCAGCAGTTATCTCACCTCAGGGGCCACCATATATTTT

clone_size: -
v_call: TRBV6-1
d_call: -
j_call: TRBJ1-6
cdr3_aa: CASSPGSGPSSYNSPLHF
cdr3_nt: TGTGCCAGCAGCCCGGGGTCTGGGCCGAGCTCCTATAATTCACCCCTCCACTTT

clone_size: -
v_call: TRBV2
d_call: TRBD1
j_call: TRBJ1-1
cdr3_aa: CASRWTGEGEAFF
cdr3_nt: TGTGCCAGCAGGTGGACAGGGGAGGGTGAAGCTTTCTTT

clone_size: few
v_call: TRBV6-1
d_call: -
j_call: TRBJ1-2
cdr3_aa: CASSPDTTNYGYTF
cdr3_nt: TGTGCCAGCAGCCCGGACACGACTAACTATGGCTACACCTTC

clone_size: few
v_call: TRBV20-1
d_call: TRBD1
j_call: TRBJ1-1
cdr3_aa: CSAGGQANTEAFF
cdr3_nt: TGCAGTGCTGGGGGACAGGCGAACACTGAAGCTTTCTTT

clone_size: -
v_call: TRBV20-1
d_call: TRBD1
j_call: TRBJ2-1
cdr3_aa: CSYITGGAGLMRNNEQFF
cdr3_nt: TGCAGTTATATAACAGGGGGCGCTGGCTTAATGAGGAACAATGAGCAGTTCTTC

clone_size: -
v_call: TRBV19
d_call: -
j_call: TRBJ2-7
cdr3_aa: CASSTRSGTVHEQYF
cdr3_nt: TGTGCCAGTAGTACACGCTCCGGGACGGTCCACGAGCAGTACTTC

clone_size: -
v_call: TRBV20-1
d_call: -
j_call: TRBJ2-7
cdr3_aa: CSARPSNYEQYF
cdr3_nt: TGCAGTGCTAGACCCTCTAACTACGAGCAGTACTTC

clone_size: -
v_call: TRBV6-1
d_call: TRBD1
j_call: TRBJ2-7
cdr3_aa: CASSPIDRGRYEQYF
cdr3_nt: TGTGCCAGCAGTCCGATAGACAGGGGGCGCTACGAGCAGTACTTC

clone_size: few
v_call: TRBV20-1
d_call: TRBD2
j_call: TRBJ2-1
cdr3_aa: CSAPGGGGRSSYNEQFF
cdr3_nt: TGCAGTGCCCCCGGGGGGGGCGGGAGGAGCTCCTACAATGAGCAGTTCTTC

clone_size: few
v_call: TRBV19
d_call: -
j_call: TRBJ2-7
cdr3_aa: CASSRGDYEQYF
cdr3_nt: TGTGCCAGTAGTAGGGGGGACTACGAGCAGTACTTC

clone_size: -
v_call: TRBV4-3
d_call: -
j_call: TRBJ1-1
cdr3_aa: CASSQDSYTEAFF
cdr3_nt: TGCGCCAGCAGCCAAGACAGTTACACTGAAGCTTTCTTT

clone_size: -
v_call: TRBV2
d_call: TRBD2
j_call: TRBJ2-7
cdr3_aa: CASRGGLAGAVGEQYF
cdr3_nt: TGTGCCAGCAGGGGGGGACTAGCGGGTGCGGTGGGGGAGCAGTACTTC

clone_size: once
v_call: TRBV10-3
d_call: -
j_call: TRBJ1-1
cdr3_aa: CAATKDRGTTEAFF
cdr3_nt: TGTGCCGCCACAAAGGACCGAGGCACCACTGAAGCTTTCTTT

clone_size: once
v_call: TRBV5-1
d_call: -
j_call: TRBJ1-1
cdr3_aa: CASPYDGGEAFF
cdr3_nt: TGCGCCAGCCCCTATGATGGGGGCGAAGCTTTCTTT

clone_size: -
v_call: TRBV2
d_call: TRBD2
j_call: TRBJ2-3
cdr3_aa: CASSERTSEQNTQYF
cdr3_nt: TGTGCCAGCAGTGAAAGGACTAGCGAACAAAATACGCAGTATTTT

clone_size: -
v_call: TRBV3-1
d_call: -
j_call: TRBJ2-5
cdr3_aa: CASSPDPWPAQYF
cdr3_nt: TGTGCCAGCAGCCCGGACCCCTGGCCGGCCCAGTACTTC

clone_size: few
v_call: TRBV11-2
d_call: -
j_call: TRBJ1-1
cdr3_aa: CASSLLGPGGGTEAFF
cdr3_nt: TGTGCCAGCAGCTTATTGGGGCCGGGGGGCGGAACTGAAGCTTTCTTT

clone_size: few
v_call: TRBV25-1
d_call: TRBD1
j_call: TRBJ2-3
cdr3_aa: CASSASTGAHAQYF
cdr3_nt: TGTGCCAGCAGTGCCTCCACAGGGGCCCATGCGCAGTATTTT